This record covers a single TCR beta chain. As yet, its antigen is unknown. The data are from a study of CD8 T cells in ankylosing spondylitis. This CDR3 region has 14 residues. Trimming cost V 4 bases and J 0 bases, with 10 bases left between them. Study-wide points: Matched synovial fluid from ankylosing spondylitis patients was reported to be enriched for disease-linked clones. Prior work had noted some motif variants in reactive arthritis blood and synovial fluid. The study identified a TCR beta motif of under ten highly homologous variants that appeared characteristic of ankylosing spondylitis blood.

By quantitative 5'-RACE with molecular barcodes, the TCR beta libraries were made. TCRdb recomputed calls from the 5' RACE reads with MiXCR, one row per CDR3 protein. This table has about 340,000 distinct CDR3 sequences, approximately 22% appearing once. This chain links TRBV12-3 or TRBV12-4 with TRBJ2-7; no clear D gene. The sample comprised blood, either unsorted or a sorted T cell fraction (not recorded which). This clonotype was sampled from a male donor with ankylosing spondylitis or in good health (not recorded which). CDR3 loop: CASSSVGLSYEQYF. CDR3 DNA sequence: TGTGCCAGCAGTTCGGTCGGGCTCTCCTACGAGCAGTACTTC.